These 11 T cell receptor beta chains came from one sample sequenced in a study of blood T cell repertoires in COVID-19. The method was immunoSEQ multiplex PCR; TCRdb's version includes in-frame clones alone and lacks a portion of them. Seen here are around 150,000 clones, around 85% observed once, and the top ten hold 2.5% to 4%. Sequences were obtained from peripheral blood. The origin of the receptors is a human donor with acute or convalescent COVID-19. The donor label of this sample is uncertain.

The rearrangement joins TRBV3-1 (or the pseudogene TRBV3-2) to TRBJ1-2; the D gene is possibly TRBD1 (6 bases). The CDR3 sequence is 13 residues long. V lost 2 bases, J lost 5 bases, and 9 bases lay in between. Germline V gene sequence: CDR1 LGHDT, CDR2 YNNKEL (reference sequence). CDR3 in DNA: TGTGCCAGCAGCCAAAGGGGGGGGTATGGCTACACCTTC. Protein: CASSQRGGYGYTF.

The gene calls are TRBV21-1 and TRBJ1-1. TRBV21-1 has pseudogene status. The CDR3 length is 16 residues. DNA for the CDR3: TGTGCCAGCAGCAGCACGGGGGGCCCCCAGGACACTGAAGCTTTCTTT. Its translation is CASSSTGGPQDTEAFF.

V usage is TRBV6-1 and J usage is TRBJ1-3; 12 bases match TRBD1. Germline V lookup: CDR1 MNHNS, CDR2 SASEGT. V was pared by 4 bases and J by 2 bases, with 9 bases of the junction left unmatched. The CDR3 covers 18 residues. CDR3 nucleotide sequence: TGTGCCAGCAGTGGGGACAGGGGGCTAAAGGGCGCTGGAAACACCATATATTTT. This gives the protein CASSGDRGLKGAGNTIYF.

The CDR3 spells CASIPDRGAYNEQFF. The CDR3 nucleotides read TGTGCCAGCATTCCAGACAGGGGCGCCTACAATGAGCAGTTCTTC. The chain links TRBV6-5 to TRBJ2-1; 8 bases map to TRBD1. Per germline, CDR1 MNHEY and CDR2 SVGAGI. The CDR3 is made up of 15 amino acids. After removal of 7 bases from V and 2 bases from J, the junction contained 7 bases not matched to a gene.

Comments on this clone: A read error may produce the germline difference seen at one junction end. This chain joins TRBV28 and TRBJ1-1; D may be TRBD1 (5 bases). Germline V gene data show CDR1 as MDHEN and CDR2 as SYDVKM. The CDR3 is made up of 12 amino acids. The CDR3, as DNA: TGTGCCAGCAGTTTAGGGCAGGACAAACGGGCGTTT. It translates to CASSLGQDKRAF.

This rearrangement joins TRBV7-6 to TRBJ1-5, with 11 bases matching TRBD1. This CDR3 region has 17 residues. CDR1 is SGHVS and CDR2 is FNYEAQ in the germline V gene. V lost 4 bases and J lost 3; bases outside the gene matches: 8. CDR3 loop: CASSSGTGGFNNQPQHF. CDR3 coding DNA: TGTGCCAGCAGCTCCGGGACAGGGGGTTTTAACAATCAGCCCCAGCATTTT.

This chain joins TRBV27 and TRBJ1-1; 10 nucleotides match TRBD1. V trimming: 8 bases; J trimming: 2 bases; junction bases outside the gene matches: 14. Germline-derived CDR1 and CDR2 are MNHEY and SMNVEV (reference sequence). The CDR3 spans 17 residues. The CDR3, as DNA: TGTGCCAGCCACACCCGGACAGGGGGGGGTTTAAACACTGAAGCTTTCTTT. It specifies CASHTRTGGGLNTEAFF.

The rearrangement links TRBV6-4 to TRBJ2-1; TRBD2 agrees at 8 bases. Trimming at V came to 5 bases and at J to 7 bases, leaving 4 bases not matched to a gene. The CDR3 runs 13 residues. The germline CDR1 and CDR2 sequences are MRHNA and SNTAGT. The CDR3 DNA sequence: TGTGCCAGCAGTTTTAGCGGGACAAATGAGCAGTTCTTC. Translated, it gives CASSFSGTNEQFF.

The V call is TRBV4-3, the J call TRBJ1-5; 8 bases match TRBD1. This CDR3 contains 15 residues. V lost 3 bases and J lost 9; bases outside the gene matches: 10. Per germline, CDR1 LGHNA and CDR2 YSLEER. The CDR3 bases are TGCGCCAGCAGCCAGGTTCTCGGACAGGGTACGCCCCAGCATTTT. This sequence encodes CASSQVLGQGTPQHF.

The CDR3 DNA reads as TGTGCCAGCAGCTTCCAACAGGGAAACACCATATATTTT. Protein: CASSFQQGNTIYF. The rearrangement joins TRBV5-5 to TRBJ1-3; D uncertain. Germline assignment: CDR1 SGHKS and CDR2 YYEKEE (reference sequence). The CDR3 runs 13 residues. The V end lost 2 bases, the J end lost 4 bases, and 7 bases lay between the germline ends.

The CDR3 sequence: CASSPPLGAQYF. Written as DNA, the CDR3 is TGTGCCAGCAGCCCCCCTTTGGGCGCGCAGTATTTT. The rearrangement uses TRBV9 and TRBJ2-3; no clear D. The V gene lost 4 bases and the J gene lost 10 bases, with 13 bases spanning the gap. From germline, CDR1 is SGDLS and CDR2 YYNGEE. This CDR3 is built from 12 residues.